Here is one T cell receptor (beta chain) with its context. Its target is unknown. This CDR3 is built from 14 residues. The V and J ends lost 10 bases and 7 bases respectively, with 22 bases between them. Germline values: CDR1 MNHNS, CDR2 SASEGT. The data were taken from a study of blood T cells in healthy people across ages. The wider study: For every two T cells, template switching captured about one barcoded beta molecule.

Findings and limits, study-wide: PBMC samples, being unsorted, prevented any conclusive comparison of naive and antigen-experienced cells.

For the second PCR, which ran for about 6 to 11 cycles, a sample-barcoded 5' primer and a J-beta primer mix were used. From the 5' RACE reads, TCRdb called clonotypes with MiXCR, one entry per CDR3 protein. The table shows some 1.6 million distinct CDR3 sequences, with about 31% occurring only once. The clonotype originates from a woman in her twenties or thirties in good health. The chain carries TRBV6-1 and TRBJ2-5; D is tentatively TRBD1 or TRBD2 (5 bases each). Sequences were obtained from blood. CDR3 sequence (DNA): TGTGCCACGTTGACTCCGGGCCCTGGGGGGACCCAGTACTTC. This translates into CATLTPGPGGTQYF.